Following are 13 T cell receptor beta chains from one sample sequenced in a study of T cell repertoires in cytomegalovirus infection. TCRdb fed the reads into MiXCR, producing one record per CDR3 protein. Here the sample spans more than 400,000 distinct CDR3 sequences, around 27% being singletons. The sequencing sample was made of PBMCs. These receptors came from a human donor in good health (CMV status not recorded). Some clones in this sample may be carry-over from other donors' samples.

Only a few counts were recorded for this clonotype. The chain recombines TRBV12-3 or TRBV12-4 with TRBJ1-1; D call uncertain. V lost 0 bases, J lost 5 bases, and 4 bases lay in between. The CDR3 is made up of 12 amino acids. The CDR3 nucleotides read TGTGCCAGCAGTTTAGCGATTACTGAAGCTTTCTTT. Its translation is CASSLAITEAFF.

At least ten counts were recorded for this clonotype. DNA for the CDR3: TGTGCCAGCAGCTTAGGATCGGCAGGTGGGGGAGATACGCAGTATTTT. Its protein is CASSLGSAGGGDTQYF. V and J are TRBV7-2 and TRBJ2-3, with D possibly being TRBD1 or TRBD2 (5 bases each). Trimming pared 1 base from V and 5 bases from J, leaving 16 bases between. This CDR3 comprises 16 residues. The germline gives CDR1 SGHTA, CDR2 FQGNSA.

The chain links TRBV24-1 to TRBJ2-6; the D is unclear. Germline V gene data show CDR1 as KGHDR and CDR2 as SFDVKD. CDR3 length: 16 amino acids. Trimming took 4 bases from V and 0 from J, leaving 9 bases between them. CDR3 sequence reads: CATSDRRSSGANVLTF. Here the CDR3 DNA reads TGTGCCACCAGTGACCGACGGAGCTCTGGGGCCAACGTCCTGACTTTC.

This chain links TRBV12-3 or TRBV12-4 with TRBJ1-3; D unresolved. Trimming cost V 6 bases and J 0 bases, with 9 bases left between them. The CDR3 is made up of 14 amino acids. CDR3 protein: CASSSAASGNTIYF. The CDR3 nucleotides are TGTGCCAGCAGCTCCGCCGCCTCTGGAAACACCATATATTTT.

This clonotype turned up a few times. The gene calls are TRBV18 and TRBJ2-5; D is undetermined. This CDR3 is 15 amino acids long. V was trimmed by 3 bases and J by 2 bases, leaving 13 bases between them. CDR1 is KGHSH, CDR2 LQKENI, per germline. The CDR3 spells CASSPNEDSQETQYF. The CDR3 DNA is TGTGCCAGCTCACCGAACGAAGACTCGCAAGAGACCCAGTACTTC.

The genes are TRBV5-4 and TRBJ1-1, with a possible D match to TRBD1 (6 bases). Trimming removed 7 bases at V and 0 bases at J, with 19 bases between. CDR1 is SGHNT, CDR2 YYREEE, per germline (reference sequence). The CDR3 is made up of 16 amino acids. This CDR3 is CASSTGNPPMNTEAFF. As DNA, the CDR3 is TGTGCCAGCTCGACAGGAAACCCCCCTATGAACACTGAAGCTTTCTTT.

This clonotype appeared many times. V and J are TRBV7-9 and TRBJ1-1; D is perhaps TRBD1 (5 bases). This CDR3 region has 13 residues. V lost 6 bases and J lost 1, with 9 bases in between. Germline CDR1 is SEHNR and CDR2 is FQNEAQ (reference sequence). CDR3 DNA sequence: TGTGCCAGCAGTTTACAGGCGAACACTGAAGCTTTCTTT. The encoded protein is CASSLQANTEAFF.

The gene calls are TRBV20-1 and TRBJ2-3, with D possibly matching TRBD2 (6 bases). The CDR3 totals 10 residues. The germline V gene has CDR1 DFQATT and CDR2 SNEGSKA (reference sequence). The CDR3 is CSIAVNTQYF. The CDR3 DNA reads TGCAGCATAGCGGTAAATACGCAGTATTTT.

This clonotype was counted at least ten times. The DNA for the CDR3 is TGTGCCAGCAGTTCCAGTACAGGGTTGTACACTGAAGCTTTCTTT. Protein product: CASSSSTGLYTEAFF. The rearrangement uses TRBV27 and TRBJ1-1; weak D call: TRBD1 (6 bases). The V end was cut by 4 bases, the J end by 3 bases, with 15 bases between. CDR1 is MNHEY and CDR2 is SMNVEV in the germline V gene (reference sequence). This CDR3 is 15 amino acids long.

This chain connects TRBV5-4 to TRBJ2-1, with 12 bases aligning to TRBD1. With 4 bases clipped from V and 9 bases from J, the junction kept 8 bases outside the gene matches. This CDR3 is built from 15 residues. CDR1 and CDR2 (germline): SGHNT, YYREEE (reference sequence). The CDR3 DNA reads TGTGCCAGCAGCCTGGGACAGGGGGCTTTGGGTGAGCAGTTCTTC. This gives the protein CASSLGQGALGEQFF.

This clonotype was counted only a few times. The chain has TRBV12-3 or TRBV12-4 and TRBJ1-2; 7 nucleotides agree with TRBD1. After removal of 6 bases from V and 4 bases from J, the junction contained 8 bases not matched to a gene. The CDR3 loop spans 14 amino acids. DNA for the CDR3: TGTGCCAGCAGACGAAGACAGGGAGGCTATGGCTACACCTTC. Translated: CASRRRQGGYGYTF.

The genes are TRBV7-6 and TRBJ2-7; 7 bases are shared with TRBD2. V lost 4 bases to trimming and J lost 9 bases; unmatched junction nucleotides: 6. CDR1 is SGHVS, CDR2 FNYEAQ, per germline. The CDR3 has 12 residues. The CDR3 sequence is CASSWEGGGQYV. CDR3 DNA: TGTGCCAGCAGCTGGGAGGGAGGTGGGCAGTACGTC.

This clonotype was found a few times. J is TRBJ2-3 and V is TRBV5-1; 15 positions agree with TRBD2. V dropped 3 bases and J dropped 5; count of bases not matched to a gene: 4. CDR1 is SGHRS and CDR2 is YFSETQ in the germline V gene. CDR3 size: 16 residues. DNA of the CDR3: TGCGCCAGCAGCTCCGGACTAGCGGGAGGGGTAGATACGCAGTATTTT. This gives the protein CASSSGLAGGVDTQYF.